This T cell receptor beta chain was recovered during a study of human T cells and chemical hapten exposure. Turning to the study itself: For sensitization, 2% DPC was applied to an approximately 2 cm by approximately 2 cm patch of upper inner arm skin.

Broader study findings: Donors, who had alopecia, may show an immune response that differs from healthy people's.

Sample time point: patch test 2, 6 weeks after DPC sensitization. The treatment was: therapeutic diphenylcyclopropenone sensitization with weekly scalp DPC. The study enrolled 18 to 70-year-old alopecia patients suitable for DPC. This clonotype occurred many times. Its antigen is not known. It is unclear where the CDR3 begins or ends on the DNA, so no DNA is shown, and the CDR3 is as TCRdb lists it. TCRdb re-called the RACE reads with MiXCR, one entry per CDR3 protein. The table shows some 90,000 distinct CDR3 sequences, with about an eighth occurring only once. The CDR3 comprises 17 residues, both ends counted. Germline CDR1 SGHAT, CDR2 FQNNGV.

The chain is built from TRBV11-2 and TRBJ1-1; TRBD1 reflects the table's D call only, with no check against the DNA. The TCR originated in a woman between 40 and 50 years old with alopecia areata. Some clones in this sample may be carry-over from other donors' samples. The sequencing here drew on whole blood, taken in connection with sensitization to the hapten diphenylcyclopropenone (DPC). The CDR3 here is CASSVGPGQGQGTEAFF.